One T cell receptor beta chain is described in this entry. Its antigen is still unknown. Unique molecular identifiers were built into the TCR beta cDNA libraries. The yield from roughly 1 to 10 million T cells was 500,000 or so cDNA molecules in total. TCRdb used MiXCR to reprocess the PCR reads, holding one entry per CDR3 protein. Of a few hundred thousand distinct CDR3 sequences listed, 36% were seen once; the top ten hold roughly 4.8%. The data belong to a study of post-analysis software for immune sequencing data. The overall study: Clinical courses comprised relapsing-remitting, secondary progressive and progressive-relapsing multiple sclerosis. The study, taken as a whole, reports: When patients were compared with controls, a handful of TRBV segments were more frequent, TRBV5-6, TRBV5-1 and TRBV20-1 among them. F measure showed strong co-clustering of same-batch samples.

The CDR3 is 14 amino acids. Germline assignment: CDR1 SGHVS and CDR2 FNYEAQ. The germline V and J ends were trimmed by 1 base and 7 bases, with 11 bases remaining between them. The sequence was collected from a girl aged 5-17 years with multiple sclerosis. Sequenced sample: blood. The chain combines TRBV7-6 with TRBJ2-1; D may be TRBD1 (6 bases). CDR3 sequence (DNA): TGTGCCAGCAGCTTAGTGGCGAGGGGGAATGAGCAGTTCTTC. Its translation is CASSLVARGNEQFF.